These 14 T cell receptor beta chains were sequenced from one sample in a study of T cell responses to AZD1222 COVID-19 vaccine. The assay was immunoSEQ multiplex PCR, and TCRdb's table has in-frame clones only and misses some. Among 140,000 to 150,000 clones listed, roughly 88% were seen once. The sequencing used peripheral blood, collected on day 0 of AZD1222 vaccination. All receptors derive from an adult in good health.

The chain has TRBV15 and TRBJ2-7; 7 positions match TRBD2. The V gene's germline CDR1 is LNHNV and CDR2 YYDKDF (reference sequence). V dropped 2 bases and J dropped 9; count of bases not matched to a gene: 7. This CDR3 has 13 residues. The CDR3 sequence is CATSRQRDSGQYF. In nucleotides, the CDR3 is TGTGCCACCAGCAGACAGCGGGACTCGGGGCAGTACTTC.

V usage is TRBV10-3 and J usage is TRBJ2-7, with 7 bases lining up with TRBD2. Germline CDR1 and CDR2: ENHRY and SYGVKD. The CDR3 loop spans 11 amino acids. Trimming took 8 bases from V and 5 from J; bases not matched to a gene: 3. CDR3 DNA sequence: TGTGCCATCCTGGGAGGGAACGAGCAGTACTTC. Protein: CAILGGNEQYF.

The chain links TRBV18 to TRBJ2-3; D ambiguous. Germline CDR1 KGHSH, CDR2 LQKENI. CDR3 length equals 14 residues. Deletions cut 3 bases from V and 2 bases from J, with 9 bases between. CDR3 sequence reads: CASSPGPNTDTQYF. CDR3 nucleotide sequence: TGTGCCAGCTCACCCGGACCAAACACAGATACGCAGTATTTT.

The chain uses TRBV27 and TRBJ2-1; 10 bases are shared with TRBD2. From germline, CDR1 is MNHEY and CDR2 SMNVEV (reference sequence). V lost 3 bases, J lost 4 bases, and 3 bases stayed unmatched. The CDR3 is made up of 15 amino acids. In DNA, the CDR3 is TGTGCCAGCAGTTTGGCTAGCGGGGGATACAATGAGCAGTTCTTC. This translates into CASSLASGGYNEQFF.

The rearrangement joins TRBV13 to TRBJ2-3; maybe TRBD2 (6 bases). Germline loops: CDR1 PRHDT, CDR2 FYEKMQ (reference sequence). With 6 bases removed from V and 4 bases from J, the gap between germline ends came to 11 bases. The CDR3 contains 13 residues. CDR3 loop: CASSGGRADTQYF. The DNA for the CDR3 is TGTGCCAGCAGTGGGGGGAGAGCAGATACGCAGTATTTT.

The V gene is TRBV9, the J gene TRBJ2-3; the D gene is possibly TRBD2 (5 bases). The CDR3 loop spans 15 amino acids. Trimming shortened V by 1 base and J by 0 bases, and 9 bases separated the two germline ends. Germline V gene lookup returns CDR1 SGDLS and CDR2 YYNGEE. The CDR3 is CASSVNTGSTDTQYF. The CDR3 coding sequence is TGTGCCAGCAGCGTAAATACGGGGAGCACAGATACGCAGTATTTT.

The chain joins TRBV5-1 to TRBJ1-1; D possibly corresponds to TRBD1 (6 bases). The CDR3 consists of 14 residues. The germline gives CDR1 SGHRS, CDR2 YFSETQ. The V and J ends lost 2 bases and 3 bases respectively, with 11 bases between them. CDR3 residues: CASSFGGPYTEAFF. The CDR3 nucleotides are TGCGCCAGCAGCTTTGGGGGGCCGTACACTGAAGCTTTCTTT.

J is TRBJ2-7 and V is TRBV6-5; no clear D. Germline assignment: CDR1 MNHEY and CDR2 SVGAGI. The CDR3 spans 11 residues. V lost 10 bases and J lost 6, with 13 bases in between. This CDR3 reads CATLLLLEQYF. CDR3 DNA: TGTGCCACCTTGCTGCTACTCGAGCAGTACTTC.

The J gene is TRBJ1-1, the V gene TRBV10-2; maybe TRBD1 (5 bases). This CDR3 spans 9 amino acids. Germline V gene sequence: CDR1 WSHSY, CDR2 SAAADI. The germline V and J ends were trimmed by 8 bases and 8 bases, with 6 bases remaining between them. As DNA, the CDR3 is TGCGCCAGCGGGACCGAAGCTTTCTTT. Amino acid sequence: CASGTEAFF.

This chain links TRBV10-1 with TRBJ2-7; D is unresolved. Per germline, CDR1 WNHNN and CDR2 SYGVQD (reference sequence). Trimming stripped 4 bases from V and 7 bases from J, with 14 bases between. The CDR3 is 13 amino acids. The CDR3 is CASSASTTGEQYF. The CDR3 nucleotides read TGCGCCAGCAGTGCGTCAACGACGGGTGAGCAGTACTTC.

This chain connects TRBV2 to TRBJ2-1; D is perhaps TRBD2 (5 bases). CDR1 SNHLY and CDR2 FYNNEI come from the germline V gene. CDR3 size: 14 residues. Trimming shortened V by 6 bases and J by 7 bases, and 16 bases separated the two germline ends. The CDR3 bases are TGTGCCAGCAGGCGGACTGGCCGTGGGAATGAGCAGTTCTTC. This sequence encodes CASRRTGRGNEQFF. The full variable domain, completed using reference TRBV2 and TRBJ2-1, is EPEVTQTPSHQVTQMGQEVILRCVPISNHLYFYWYRQILGQKVEFLVSFYNNEISEKSEIFDDQFSVERPDGSNFTLKIRSTKLEDSAMYFCASRRTGRGNEQFFGPGTRLTVL.

The rearrangement joins TRBV6-2 or TRBV6-3 to TRBJ2-7; a weak D match, TRBD1 (6 bases). Deletions cut 5 bases from V and 2 bases from J, with 10 bases between. CDR3 size: 13 residues. CDR1 is MNHEY, CDR2 SVGEGT, per germline. This chain's CDR3 is CASSSRQAYEQYF. Here the CDR3 DNA reads TGTGCCAGCAGTAGCCGACAGGCCTACGAGCAGTACTTC.

The chain uses TRBV4-2 and TRBJ2-7; tentative D call: TRBD2 (6 bases). Looked up from germline, CDR1 is LGHNA and CDR2 is YNFKEQ. The CDR3 runs to 14 residues. Trimming removed 3 bases from V and 3 bases from J, with 12 bases in between. This chain's CDR3 is CASSQLRTNYEQYF. Here the CDR3 DNA reads TGTGCCAGCAGCCAGCTGAGGACTAACTACGAGCAGTACTTC.

The chain combines TRBV20-1 with TRBJ2-1; D not resolved. This CDR3 has 11 residues. Trimming cost V 6 bases and J 10 bases, with 13 bases left between them. Germline lookup yields CDR1 DFQATT and CDR2 SNEGSKA (reference sequence). CDR3 residues: CSALPTDEQFF. The CDR3 bases are TGCAGTGCCCTCCCGACTGACGAGCAGTTCTTC.